Below are 22 T cell receptor beta chains sequenced from a single sample in a study of CD4 T cells in relation to SARS-CoV-2 and coronaviruses (dated by TCRdb to the early 2020s). Libraries were built with the immunoSEQ multiplex PCR assay. What TCRdb holds here is the immuneACCESS table cut down to in-frame rearrangements. Part of the clones is not present; checked against another copy, under half of the missing clones reflect an unresolved V gene, and the others are unexplained. The sample includes under 30,000 clones, with over 60% observed a single time. More than 12% of the sample is taken by the ten largest. The antigens these receptors bind are not known. CD4+ T cells from unexposed donors were collected before the COVID-19 pandemic (2011-2018). After about 10 days of culture, CD4+ T cells were isolated with the EasySep CD4+ T cell isolation kit. Sequenced sample: CD4+ T cells from PBMCs, cultured in vitro. The receptors come from a human donor in good health.

This chain uses TRBV7-2 with TRBJ2-5, with 8 bases identical to TRBD2. V was pared by 4 bases and J by 5 bases, with 9 bases of the junction left unmatched. The CDR3 is made up of 15 amino acids. CDR1 is SGHTA, CDR2 FQGNSA, per germline. Written as DNA, the CDR3 is TGTGCCAGCAGCTCGCCGCGGGGGGCCGGGGAGACCCAGTACTTC. This encodes CASSSPRGAGETQYF.

This clone has more than one count but fewer than ten. The chain employs TRBV18 and TRBJ1-1; D ambiguous. The germline CDR1 and CDR2 sequences are KGHSH and LQKENI. This CDR3 region has 14 residues. V lost 2 bases, J lost 1 base, and 8 bases lay in between. CDR3 sequence reads: CASSPIPGNTEAFF. The CDR3 coding sequence is TGTGCCAGCTCACCAATCCCAGGGAACACTGAAGCTTTCTTT.

The V gene is TRBV7-9, the J gene TRBJ2-6; D not resolved. V lost 5 bases to trimming and J lost 4 bases, with 9 bases between them. Germline-derived CDR1 and CDR2 are SEHNR and FQNEAQ (reference sequence). This CDR3 comprises 14 residues. CDR3 in DNA: TGTGCCAGCAGCCCCCGTGCAGGGGCCAACGTCCTGACTTTC. Amino acid sequence: CASSPRAGANVLTF.

This clone was counted once. The chain couples TRBV13 to TRBJ1-1; 9 bases match TRBD1. Germline V gene data show CDR1 as PRHDT and CDR2 as FYEKMQ (reference sequence). The CDR3 extends over 14 amino acids. V lost 5 bases and J lost 3; bases outside the gene matches: 4. CDR3 bases: TGTGCCAGCAGCGTACAGGGGGCGCACACTGAAGCTTTCTTT. This sequence encodes CASSVQGAHTEAFF.

The gene calls are TRBV5-1 and TRBJ2-1; D unresolved. The CDR3 length is 16 residues. The germline V gene has CDR1 SGHRS and CDR2 YFSETQ. V gave up 0 bases and J gave up 0 bases, with 10 bases separating them. CDR3 sequence reads: CASSLGMSSSYNEQFF. CDR3 DNA: TGCGCCAGCAGCTTGGGAATGTCGAGCTCCTACAATGAGCAGTTCTTC.

This chain joins TRBV6-5 and TRBJ1-1; D is unclear. Germline CDR1 is MNHEY and CDR2 is SVGAGI. CDR3 length: 13 amino acids. V was cut by 6 bases and J by 1 base, with 9 bases left in between. CDR3 DNA sequence: TGTGCCAGCAGCCCAGAGCGGAACACTGAAGCTTTCTTT. Residues: CASSPERNTEAFF.

Only a few counts were recorded for this clone. This chain joins TRBV3-1 (or the pseudogene TRBV3-2) and TRBJ2-2; 9 nucleotides align to TRBD2. The trim removed 1 base at V and 8 bases at J, leaving 2 bases unmatched. The CDR3 sequence is 14 residues long. Germline CDR1 is LGHDT and CDR2 is YNNKEL (reference sequence). Here the CDR3 DNA reads TGTGCCAGCAGCCAAGGTAGCGGGAGTGGGGAGCTGTTTTTT. The encoded protein is CASSQGSGSGELFF.

The chain recombines TRBV5-8 with TRBJ2-1; D not certain. This CDR3 region has 12 residues. The germline V gene encodes CDR1 SGHTS and CDR2 YDEGEE. The CDR3 sequence is CATRRIRNEQFF. CDR3 in DNA: TGTGCAACGCGGCGAATCCGGAATGAGCAGTTCTTC.

V is TRBV19 and J is TRBJ2-2, with TRBD1 matching 9 bases. This CDR3 region has 16 residues. Trimming cost V 6 bases and J 0 bases; bases outside gene matches: 5. Germline CDR1 LNHDA, CDR2 SQIVND (reference sequence). The CDR3 DNA follows: TGTGCCAGTAGAGGGACAGGGATAACGAACACCGGGGAGCTGTTTTTT. Translating gives CASRGTGITNTGELFF. Complete variable domain (other parts from reference TRBV19 and TRBJ2-2): DGGITQSPKYLFRKEGQNVTLSCEQNLNHDAMYWYRQDPGQGLRLIYYSQIVNDFQKGDIAEGYSVSREKKESFPLTVTSAQKNPTAFYLCASRGTGITNTGELFFGEGSRLTVL.

The chain couples TRBV19 to TRBJ1-1, with D possibly TRBD1 on 5 matching bases. The germline V and J ends were trimmed by 1 base and 2 bases, with 14 bases remaining between them. This CDR3 spans 16 amino acids. Per germline, CDR1 LNHDA and CDR2 SQIVND (reference sequence). CDR3 in DNA: TGTGCCAGTAGTATAGGACTGGGACGGACCAACACTGAAGCTTTCTTT. This gives the protein CASSIGLGRTNTEAFF. The full variable domain, its missing parts supplied by reference TRBV19 and TRBJ1-1, is DGGITQSPKYLFRKEGQNVTLSCEQNLNHDAMYWYRQDPGQGLRLIYYSQIVNDFQKGDIAEGYSVSREKKESFPLTVTSAQKNPTAFYLCASSIGLGRTNTEAFFGQGTRLTVV.

This clone was detected once. This chain connects TRBV6-2 or TRBV6-3 to TRBJ1-5, with D perhaps TRBD1 (6 bases). The germline V gene has CDR1 MNHEY and CDR2 SVGEGT. The length of the CDR3 is 15 residues. With 2 bases removed from V and 1 base from J, the gap between germline ends came to 9 bases. The CDR3 nucleotides are TGTGCCAGCAGTTACCAGGACAGAAGCAATCAGCCCCAGCATTTT. It yields the protein CASSYQDRSNQPQHF.

This chain uses TRBV4-3 with TRBJ2-7; no definite D call. The CDR3 extends over 15 amino acids. Looked up from germline, CDR1 is LGHNA and CDR2 is YSLEER. Trimming removed 4 bases from V and 2 bases from J, with 15 bases in between. CDR3 in DNA: TGCGCCAGCAGCCTCATCTTGGGCGGTCCCTACGAGCAGTACTTC. Amino acid sequence: CASSLILGGPYEQYF.

The V gene is TRBV3-1 (or the pseudogene TRBV3-2), the J gene TRBJ2-1, with TRBD2 matching over 14 bases. J was trimmed by 6 bases and V by 4 bases; bases with no gene match: 8. The CDR3 is 17 amino acids. The germline V gene encodes CDR1 LGHDT and CDR2 YNNKEL (reference sequence). DNA of the CDR3: TGTGCCAGCAGCCCAGGACTAGCGGGAGGCGGGGGCAATGAGCAGTTCTTC. Residues: CASSPGLAGGGGNEQFF.

This chain uses TRBV6-5 with TRBJ2-3; no reliable D call. Looked up from germline, CDR1 is MNHEY and CDR2 is SVGAGI. The length of the CDR3 is 14 residues. V was clipped by 5 bases and J by 0 bases, with 9 bases between them. This chain's CDR3 is CASSQPGSTDTQYF. The CDR3 DNA is TGTGCCAGCAGTCAACCGGGCAGCACAGATACGCAGTATTTT.

The chain carries TRBV5-6 and TRBJ1-6; 11 positions match TRBD1. V shed 4 bases and J 6 bases; nucleotides not matched to a gene: 6. The CDR3 has 16 amino acids. Germline V CDR1 and CDR2: SGHDT, YYEEEE. CDR3 in DNA: TGTGCCAGCAGCGAGGACAGGGGGCGGGTTAATTCACCCCTCCACTTT. Protein product: CASSEDRGRVNSPLHF.

The rearrangement links TRBV29-1 to TRBJ2-7; D is possibly TRBD1 or TRBD2 (8 bases each). Germline loops: CDR1 SQVTM, CDR2 ANQGSEA. The CDR3 is 17 amino acids. Trimming cost V 5 bases and J 6 bases, with 29 bases left between them. The CDR3 DNA is TGCAGCGTTAGGGACAGGATTATGGGTATCGCGGGGGGCGAGCAGTACTTC. Its protein is CSVRDRIMGIAGGEQYF.

V gene TRBV6-1 combines with J gene TRBJ2-3; D call uncertain. The germline V gene has CDR1 MNHNS and CDR2 SASEGT. The CDR3 loop spans 13 amino acids. With 2 bases removed from V and 3 bases from J, the gap between germline ends came to 6 bases. In nucleotides, the CDR3 is TGTGCCAGCAGTGAATGGGGAACAGATACGCAGTATTTT. It is translated as CASSEWGTDTQYF.

This clone was found once. The V gene is TRBV5-1, the J gene TRBJ2-1; 11 bases match TRBD2. The CDR3 length is 20 residues. The J segment lost 0 bases and the V segment lost 2 bases, leaving 13 bases of the junction unmatched. Germline CDR1 SGHRS, CDR2 YFSETQ. This CDR3 is CASSLRGPSGGPSSYNEQFF. As DNA, the CDR3 is TGCGCCAGCAGCTTAAGGGGGCCTAGCGGGGGGCCGAGCTCCTACAATGAGCAGTTCTTC.

The table lists this clone with a few counts. V gene TRBV3-1 (or the pseudogene TRBV3-2) combines with J gene TRBJ2-7, with 7 positions matching TRBD2. The germline gives CDR1 LGHDT, CDR2 YNNKEL (reference sequence). The V segment lost 4 bases and the J segment 6 bases; nucleotides outside the gene matches: 12. The CDR3 spans 15 residues. The CDR3 DNA is TGTGCCAGCAGCCCCTCCAATGCCGGGAGGACCGAGCAGTACTTC. As protein: CASSPSNAGRTEQYF.

The chain joins TRBV2 to TRBJ2-5, with D possibly matching TRBD1 (6 bases). CDR1 is SNHLY, CDR2 FYNNEI, per germline. V was clipped by 7 bases and J by 3 bases, with 12 bases between them. CDR3 size: 13 residues. The DNA for the CDR3 is TGTGCCAGCAATAACAGGGTAGAAGAGACCCAGTACTTC. This sequence encodes CASNNRVEETQYF.

There are a few counts of this clone. CDR3 in DNA: TGTGCCAGCAGCTTATCAAGGACAACTGAAGCTTTCTTT. Protein product: CASSLSRTTEAFF. The chain uses TRBV7-9 and TRBJ1-1, with D tentatively TRBD1 (5 bases). This CDR3 comprises 13 residues. The V gene lost 2 bases and the J gene lost 5 bases, with 9 bases spanning the gap. Germline V CDR1 and CDR2: SEHNR, FQNEAQ (reference sequence). The variable domain in full, completed from reference TRBV7-9 and TRBJ1-1, reads DTGVSQNPRHKITKRGQNVTFRCDPISEHNRLYWYRQTLGQGPEFLTYFQNEAQLEKSRLLSDRFSAERPKGSFSTLEIQRTEQGDSAMYLCASSLSRTTEAFFGQGTRLTVV.

This clone has a handful of counts. This chain joins TRBV2 and TRBJ1-5; TRBD1 agrees at 7 bases. V was clipped by 6 bases and J by 7 bases; unmatched bases: 6. The CDR3 is 13 amino acids. Germline V gene data show CDR1 as SNHLY and CDR2 as FYNNEI. The CDR3 DNA sequence: TGTGCCAGCAGCGAACAGGGGTACCAGCCCCAGCATTTT. Translated, it gives CASSEQGYQPQHF.